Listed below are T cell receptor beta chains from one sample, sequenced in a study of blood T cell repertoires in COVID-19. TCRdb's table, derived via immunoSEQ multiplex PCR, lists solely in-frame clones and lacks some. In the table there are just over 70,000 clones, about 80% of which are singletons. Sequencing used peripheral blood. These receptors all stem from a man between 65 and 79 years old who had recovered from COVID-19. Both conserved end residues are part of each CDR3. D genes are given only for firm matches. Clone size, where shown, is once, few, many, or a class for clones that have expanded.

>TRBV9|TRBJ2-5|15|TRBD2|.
TGTGCCAGCAGCGTAGGACTAGCGGGGGAGGAGACCCAGTACTTC
CASSVGLAGEETQYF
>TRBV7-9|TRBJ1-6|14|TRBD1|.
TGTGCCAGCAGCCGGGACAGGGTAGACTCACCCCTCCACTTT
CASSRDRVDSPLHF
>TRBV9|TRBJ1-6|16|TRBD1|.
TGTGCCAGCAGCGTCGGACAGGCAGGGGGTAATTCACCCCTCCACTTT
CASSVGQAGGNSPLHF
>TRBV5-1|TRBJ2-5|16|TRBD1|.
TGCGCCAGCAGCTTGGCAGGGACAGGGGGCCGAGAGACCCAGTACTTC
CASSLAGTGGRETQYF
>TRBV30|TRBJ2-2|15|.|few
TGTGCCTGGAGTAGTTCGATTATACGGACCGGGGAGCTGTTTTTT
CAWSSSIIRTGELFF
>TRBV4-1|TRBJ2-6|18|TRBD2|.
TGCGCCAGCAGCCAAGGGGGGGAGGGAGAGGTAGAGGCCAACGTCCTGACTTTC
CASSQGGEGEVEANVLTF
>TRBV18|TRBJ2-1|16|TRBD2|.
TGTGCCAGCTCACCACTTCTAGCGGGAGTTTCAAATGAGCAGTTCTTC
CASSPLLAGVSNEQFF
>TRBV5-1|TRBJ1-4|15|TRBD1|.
TGCGCCAGCAGCTCAGCGACAGGGGGAAATGAAAAACTGTTTTTT
CASSSATGGNEKLFF
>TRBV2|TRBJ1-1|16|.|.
TGTGCCAGCAGTTCGGACAGTTTGGCAGTGAACACTGAAGCTTTCTTT
CASSSDSLAVNTEAFF
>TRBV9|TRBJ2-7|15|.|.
TGTGCCAGCAGCGTAGCTCAAGCGGAGCTCTACGAGCAGTACTTC
CASSVAQAELYEQYF
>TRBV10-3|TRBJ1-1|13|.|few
TGTGCCATCAGTGAGCCAAAGGGGAATCGGGCTTTCTTT
CAISEPKGNRAFF
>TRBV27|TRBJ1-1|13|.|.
TGTGCCAGCAGTTTTGGGCAGAGCATTGAAGCTTTCTTT
CASSFGQSIEAFF
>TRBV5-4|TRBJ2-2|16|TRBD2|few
TGTGCCAGCAGAAACCCGGGACTAGCGGGCACCGGGGAGCTGTTTTTT
CASRNPGLAGTGELFF
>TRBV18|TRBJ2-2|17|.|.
TGTGCCAGCTCACCACAGGAGCAGGGGTATTACACCGGGGAGCTGTTTTTT
CASSPQEQGYYTGELFF
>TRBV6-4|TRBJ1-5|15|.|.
TGTGCCAGCAGCGATCGGACGGGGAGCAATCAGCCCCAGCATTTT
CASSDRTGSNQPQHF
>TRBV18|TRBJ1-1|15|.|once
TGTGCCAGCTCACCACCGGGCGCGGGGGGGGTTGAAGCTTTCTTT
CASSPPGAGGVEAFF
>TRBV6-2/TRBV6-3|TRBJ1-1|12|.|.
TGTGCCAGCAGTTACACCAGAATTGAAGCTTTCTTT
CASSYTRIEAFF
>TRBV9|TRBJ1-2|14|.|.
TGTGCCAGCAGCGCAATACAGGAAAACTATGGCTACACCTTC
CASSAIQENYGYTF
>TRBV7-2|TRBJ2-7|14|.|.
TGTGCCAGCACCTCGAGTAGAGCGAACTACGAGCAGTACTTC
CASTSSRANYEQYF
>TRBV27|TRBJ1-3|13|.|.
TGTGCCAGCAGCCCTTCAGGTGGAAACACCATATATTTT
CASSPSGGNTIYF
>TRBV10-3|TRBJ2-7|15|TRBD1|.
TGTGCCATCCGTCCGGGACAGGGGGCCTCCTACGAGCAGTACTTC
CAIRPGQGASYEQYF
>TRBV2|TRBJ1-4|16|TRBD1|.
TGTGCCAGCAGGTATAACCGGGACAGGGTGGATGAAAAACTGTTTTTT
CASRYNRDRVDEKLFF
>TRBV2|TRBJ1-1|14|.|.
TGTGCCAGCAGTGTCAGGGTCCCGAACACTGAAGCTTTCTTT
CASSVRVPNTEAFF
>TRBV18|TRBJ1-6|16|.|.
TGTGCCAGCTCACCGGAAGGGAGCTCCTATAATTCACCCCTCCACTTT
CASSPEGSSYNSPLHF
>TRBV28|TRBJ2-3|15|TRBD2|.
TGTGCCAGCAGTTTATTGGGAGGGGGCACAGATACGCAGTATTTT
CASSLLGGGTDTQYF
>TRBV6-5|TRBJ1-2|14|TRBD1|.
TGTGCCAGCAGTTATTTACAGGGGAACTATGGCTACACCTTC
CASSYLQGNYGYTF
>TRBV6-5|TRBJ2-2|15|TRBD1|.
TGTGCCAGCAGACGGGACAGGGAACGTGCCGGGGAGCTGTTTTTT
CASRRDRERAGELFF
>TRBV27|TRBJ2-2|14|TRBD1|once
TGTGCCAGCAGTCCGACAGGGATCTCCGGGGAGCTGTTTTTT
CASSPTGISGELFF
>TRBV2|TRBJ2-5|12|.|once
TGTGCCAGCAGTGATCAGGGGGAGACCCAGTACTTC
CASSDQGETQYF
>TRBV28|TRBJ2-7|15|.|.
TGTGCCAGCAGCTTTGGTGGGGCGAGACTCTACGAGCAGTACTTC
CASSFGGARLYEQYF
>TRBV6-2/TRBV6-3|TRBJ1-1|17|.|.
TGTGCCAGCAGTTACGCGACCTCCGGGAGAGTGAACACTGAAGCTTTCTTT
CASSYATSGRVNTEAFF
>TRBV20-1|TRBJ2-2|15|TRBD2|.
TGCAGTGCTAGTACGACTAGCGGGAGACCCGGGGAGCTGTTTTTT
CSASTTSGRPGELFF